What follows is one T cell receptor (beta chain) and its context. This clonotype was recorded many times. No cognate antigen has been identified for it. No qualities accompany the bases; no much larger clone lies one base away. This sample was taken from a study of human T cells and chemical hapten exposure (dated by TCRdb to about 2021). Broadly, across the study: Libraries were pooled for sequencing, and per-sample TCR yields varied mainly because of small differences in library volumes within the pool. In alopecia patients, the study followed how the peripheral blood TCR repertoire changed in vivo over primary and secondary sensitization to diphenylcyclopropenone (DPC), a hapten. From each blood RNA sample, both TCR alpha and TCR beta chains were sequenced.

The study at large found these results: DPC sensitization did not change the number of TCRs with a frequency above 1 in 1000, and there was no evidence of changes in global repertoire structure. After repeated subsampling, changes were observed in the strength of the expansion versus patch-test correlation and in the threshold at which the correlation became significant.

The time point label, as the study defines it: healthy volunteer bleed at 6 weeks. Total RNA was extracted from unfractionated whole blood collected in Tempus Blood RNA tubes. Four or five healthy volunteers acted as controls for TCR sequencing and had blood drawn at day 0, 2 weeks and 6 weeks. The germline V gene gives CDR1 as SGHTA and CDR2 as FQGNSA. Trimming at the junction amounts to 5 bases on V and 6 bases on J, and the germline ends lie 16 bases apart. The CDR3 sequence holds 14 residues, the cysteine and phenylalanine included. CDR3 DNA only is kept here, 42 bases in frame from base 1. The library relied on RACE. These reads were obtained on a NextSeq 500. Library preparation attached unique molecular identifiers to individual cDNA molecules for quantitative, reproducible TCR counting. The authors' analysis ran thus. Samples had a median of about 96,000 TCRs, with a range from roughly 23,224 to 700,000. V, J and CDR3 annotation of the TCR reads was performed with the Decombinator software suite. For the PS versus PT1 abundance plots, all samples were subsampled to the same number of TCRs (28,000). TCRs were defined as expanded if absent before sensitization and observed at least eight times at the 2-week time point. The public reads were reprocessed in TCRdb via fastp at Q25 and MiXCR, keeping in-frame beta chains. Rows are unified per CDR3 protein, each entry keeping the most common DNA and genes. What appears here as the V and J calls and clone size reflects TCRdb's work, not the paper's. The sample has approximately 34,000 distinct CDR3 sequences on record, around 5.5% of them singletons. The ten biggest clones cover roughly 13% of the sample.

The receptor was isolated from a human donor in good health. Some clones in this sample may be carry-over from other donors' samples. Recombination connected TRBV7-2 to TRBJ1-1, with no reliable assignment of the D segment. Sequenced material: whole blood. The CDR3 has the sequence CASSPRWRDAEAFF. The nucleotides are TGTGCCAGCAGCCCTCGATGGAGAGATGCTGAAGCTTTCTTT.